The 32 T cell receptor beta chains in this list originate from one sample, sequenced in a study of response to subunit inactivated influenza vaccine. TCRdb called the RT-PCR reads again in MiXCR, with one record for every CDR3 protein. The table shows 250,000 to 350,000 distinct CDR3 sequences, with roughly 22% occurring only once. Specimen: PBMCs from blood, collected roughly 20 months after vaccination. These TCRs come from a man aged 50 to 69 who received an inactivated influenza vaccine.

This chain joins TRBV2 and TRBJ1-2; D not resolved. The CDR3 is made up of 13 amino acids. Germline assignment: CDR1 SNHLY and CDR2 FYNNEI. Between the trimmed V and J ends, which lost 1 base and 7 bases, there was a span of 10 bases. The CDR3, as DNA: TGTGCCAGCAGTGAAGGGTCGGTTGGTGGCTACACCTTC. Protein product: CASSEGSVGGYTF.

This clonotype was observed a few times. The genes are TRBV6-5 and TRBJ2-2; unclear D gene. Germline V gene lookup returns CDR1 MNHEY and CDR2 SVGAGI. The CDR3 covers 18 residues. Trimming removed 0 bases from V and 1 base from J, with 15 bases in between. The CDR3 nucleotides are TGTGCCAGCAGTTACTCACCCCCTCGAGTAGGGAACACCGGGGAGCTGTTTTTT. It specifies CASSYSPPRVGNTGELFF.

This chain joins TRBV7-2 and TRBJ1-5; D remains ambiguous. The V and J ends lost 5 bases and 5 bases respectively, with 7 bases between them. The germline gives CDR1 SGHTA, CDR2 FQGNSA. This CDR3 has 12 amino acids. In nucleotides, the CDR3 is TGTGCCAGCAGCCAGAGGGATCAGCCCCAGCATTTT. Translation: CASSQRDQPQHF.

V usage is TRBV7-6 and J usage is TRBJ2-3, with a possible D match to TRBD2 (6 bases). The germline CDR1 and CDR2 sequences are SGHVS and FNYEAQ. V was clipped by 3 bases and J by 4 bases, with 20 bases between them. There are 17 residues in the CDR3. Here the CDR3 reads CASSFGWGREYADTQYF. Here the CDR3 DNA reads TGTGCCAGCAGCTTCGGGTGGGGTCGGGAGTATGCAGATACGCAGTATTTT. Together with reference TRBV7-6 and TRBJ2-3, the CDR3 gives the full variable domain: GAGVSQSPRYKVTKRGQDVALRCDPISGHVSLYWYRQALGQGPEFLTYFNYEAQQDKSGLPNDRFSAERPEGSISTLTIQRTEQRDSAMYRCASSFGWGREYADTQYFGPGTRLTVL.

This chain joins TRBV18 and TRBJ1-5; no clear D gene. CDR3 size: 13 residues. The V end lost 3 bases, the J end lost 7 bases, and 10 bases lay between the germline ends. The germline V gene encodes CDR1 KGHSH and CDR2 LQKENI. DNA for the CDR3: TGTGCCAGCTCACCCGGCGTGGGCCAGCCCCAGCATTTT. Translating gives CASSPGVGQPQHF. Full variable domain (outside the CDR3, taken from reference TRBV18 and TRBJ1-5): NAGVMQNPRHLVRRRGQEARLRCSPMKGHSHVYWYRQLPEEGLKFMVYLQKENIIDESGMPKERFSAEFPKEGPSILRIQQVVRGDSAAYFCASSPGVGQPQHFGDGTRLSIL.

The table lists this clonotype with a few counts. The V call is TRBV28, the J call TRBJ1-1; D is perhaps TRBD1 (5 bases). Germline assignment: CDR1 MDHEN and CDR2 SYDVKM. V was cut by 8 bases and J by 6 bases, with 16 bases left in between. CDR3 length: 13 residues. In nucleotides, the CDR3 is TGTGCCAGCGGGGGGTTCGACGGTGCTGAAGCTTTCTTT. Its protein is CASGGFDGAEAFF.

The rearrangement uses TRBV25-1 and TRBJ1-6; no firm D call. Germline-derived CDR1 and CDR2 are MGHDK and SYGVNS. The CDR3 spans 15 residues. The V gene lost 6 bases and the J gene lost 6 bases, with 15 bases spanning the gap. The CDR3 sequence: CASSQSKVLNSPLHF. In nucleotides, the CDR3 is TGTGCCAGCAGCCAAAGCAAGGTCCTTAATTCACCCCTCCACTTT.

This clonotype was picked up many times. This CDR3 is CSVGRSNTEAFF. The CDR3 DNA is TGCAGCGTGGGACGGTCTAACACTGAAGCTTTCTTT. The chain combines TRBV29-1 with TRBJ1-1, with D possibly matching TRBD1 (5 bases). The CDR3 totals 12 residues. Germline V gene data show CDR1 as SQVTM and CDR2 as ANQGSEA. The germline V and J ends were trimmed by 6 bases and 2 bases, with 10 bases remaining between them.

A few counts support this clonotype. The V gene is TRBV4-1, the J gene TRBJ1-1, with D unresolved. CDR3 length: 14 residues. In germline, CDR1 is MGHRA, CDR2 YSYEKL. V dropped 0 bases and J dropped 2 bases, with 7 bases sitting between them. DNA of the CDR3: TGCGCCAGCAGCCAAGATCTGAGAAACACTGAAGCTTTCTTT. It codes for CASSQDLRNTEAFF.

V and J are TRBV28 and TRBJ1-3; the match to TRBD1 covers 9 bases. The CDR3 loop spans 15 amino acids. V was pared by 4 bases and J by 4 bases, with 5 bases of the junction left unmatched. Germline CDR1 is MDHEN and CDR2 is SYDVKM. The DNA of the CDR3 is TGTGCCAGCAGTTGGGACAGGGACATGGGAAACACCATATATTTT. Its protein is CASSWDRDMGNTIYF.

Concerning this clonotype: One end of the junction varies from germline; a read error may be responsible. The chain combines TRBV5-1 with TRBJ1-4; 10 nucleotides line up with TRBD1. CDR3 length equals 19 residues. Per the germline V gene, CDR1 is SGHRS and CDR2 is YFSETQ. The CDR3 DNA sequence: TGCGCCAGCAGCTCACCGGGACAGGGGTCAGACATTCATAAGAAAAAGCTGTTTTTT. It specifies CASSSPGQGSDIHKKKLFF. Looking up the rest from reference TRBV5-1 and TRBJ1-4 gives the full variable domain: KAGVTQTPRYLIKTRGQQVTLSCSPISGHRSVSWYQQTPGQGLQFLFEYFSETQRNKGNFPGRFSGRQFSNSRSEMNVSTLELGDSALYLCASSSPGQGSDIHKKKLFFGSGTQLSVL.

This clonotype was recorded a few times. The V gene is TRBV12-3 or TRBV12-4, the J gene TRBJ2-3; D is perhaps TRBD1 or TRBD2 (5 bases each). CDR3 length: 18 residues. V gave up 4 bases and J gave up 6 bases, with 26 bases separating them. The CDR3 nucleotides read TGTGCCAGCAGTTCCCTTCCGGGACGTAGGACGGAGTTGGATACGCAGTATTTT. Protein sequence: CASSSLPGRRTELDTQYF.

The chain recombines TRBV27 with TRBJ2-7; D perhaps matches TRBD2 (5 bases). The CDR3 spans 15 residues. Trimming took 3 bases from V and 0 from J, leaving 12 bases between them. CDR1 is MNHEY, CDR2 SMNVEV, per germline (reference sequence). The CDR3 sequence: CASSFGGFPSYEQYF. DNA of the CDR3: TGTGCCAGCAGTTTTGGAGGCTTCCCCTCCTACGAGCAGTACTTC.

This clonotype was seen a handful of times. The genes are TRBV29-1 and TRBJ2-7; D tentatively reads TRBD1 or TRBD2 (5 bases each). The germline CDR1 and CDR2 sequences are SQVTM and ANQGSEA. This CDR3 is 13 amino acids long. Trimming cost V 2 bases and J 7 bases, with 15 bases left between them. CDR3: CSVESGPNREQYF. CDR3 bases: TGCAGCGTTGAATCGGGACCAAATCGAGAGCAGTACTTC.

This clonotype was seen ten or more times. The CDR3 sequence is CASSFGGLNTEAFF. DNA for the CDR3: TGTGCCAGCAGCTTTGGGGGTTTGAACACTGAAGCTTTCTTT. The rearrangement links TRBV7-9 to TRBJ1-1, with a weak D call TRBD1 (5 bases). The CDR3 runs 14 residues. The ends were cut back, 3 bases at V and 0 bases at J, with 8 bases in the middle. Germline V gives CDR1 SEHNR, CDR2 FQNEAQ (reference sequence).

The DNA of the CDR3 is TGTGCCAGCAGTGACACAGGGGGCAATCAGCCCCAGCATTTT. Its translation is CASSDTGGNQPQHF. V is TRBV6-1 and J is TRBJ1-5, with 7 bases aligning to TRBD1. Germline CDR1 MNHNS, CDR2 SASEGT. Trimming removed 3 bases from V and 2 bases from J; junction bases left unmatched: 1. The CDR3 is 14 residues long.

The chain recombines TRBV6-2 or TRBV6-3 with TRBJ2-5; D is unclear. The CDR3 totals 14 residues. The V end lost 6 bases, the J end lost 0 bases, and 11 bases lay between the germline ends. CDR1 is MNHEY and CDR2 is SVGEGT in the germline V gene. The CDR3 here is CASRPTPYQETQYF. The CDR3 DNA sequence: TGTGCCAGCAGGCCCACACCGTACCAAGAGACCCAGTACTTC.

There are a few counts of this clonotype. The gene calls are TRBV6-1 and TRBJ2-1; TRBD1 might be the D (6 bases). V was cut by 5 bases and J by 2 bases, with 16 bases left in between. Germline V gives CDR1 MNHNS, CDR2 SASEGT. The CDR3 covers 16 residues. The DNA for the CDR3 is TGTGCCAGCAGTATCAACAGGGTATCCGCCTACAATGAGCAGTTCTTC. It yields the protein CASSINRVSAYNEQFF.

With regard to this clonotype: Here the CDR3 omits its conserved ending phenylalanine or tryptophan, so a read error is the likely source. The chain links TRBV9 to TRBJ1-1, with D possibly being TRBD1 (5 bases). Germline V gives CDR1 SGDLS, CDR2 YYNGEE. Trimming took off 6 bases at V and 4 bases at J, with 16 bases between the two ends. There are 14 residues in the CDR3. The DNA of the CDR3 is TGTGCCAGCACCCCGACAGCGTCGACCACTGAAGCTTTCTCT. It translates to CASTPTASTTEAFS.

This clonotype showed up just a few times. The rearrangement joins TRBV20-1 to TRBJ2-7, with 12 bases fitting TRBD2. From germline, CDR1 is DFQATT and CDR2 SNEGSKA (reference sequence). Trimming took 6 bases from V and 6 from J; bases not matched to a gene: 12. The CDR3 extends over 15 amino acids. DNA for the CDR3: TGCAGTGCAACCTTGACTAGCGGGGGTGACAGCGAGCAGTACTTC. This encodes CSATLTSGGDSEQYF.

This clonotype appeared a few times. The chain carries TRBV7-8 and TRBJ1-2; D not certain. Trimming removed 5 bases at V and 8 bases at J, with 12 bases between. Germline V lookup: CDR1 SGHVS, CDR2 FQNEAQ. CDR3 length equals 12 residues. CDR3 bases: TGTGCCAGCAGCGGATCCCAACCGGGCTACACCTTC. It specifies CASSGSQPGYTF.

The chain couples TRBV5-5 to TRBJ1-6, with TRBD1 matching 7 bases. Trimming removed 0 bases from V and 5 bases from J; junction bases left unmatched: 5. This CDR3 has 16 amino acids. Germline V gives CDR1 SGHKS, CDR2 YYEKEE (reference sequence). The DNA of the CDR3 is TGTGCCAGCAGCTTGGGGTCAGGGGGGGATAATTCACCCCTCCACTTT. Amino acids: CASSLGSGGDNSPLHF.

For this clonotype: One base away lies a much larger clone, so this may be a sequencing read error. The chain employs TRBV27 and TRBJ1-1; D is unclear. Germline assignment: CDR1 MNHEY and CDR2 SMNVEV (reference sequence). The CDR3 contains 14 residues. The CDR3 protein is CASSFLTGNTESFF. The CDR3 nucleotides read TGTGCCAGCAGTTTCCTCACTGGGAACACTGAATCTTTCTTT.

The DNA of the CDR3 is TGTGCCAGCGTGTCTTTTAACTATGGCTACACCTTC. Translating it yields CASVSFNYGYTF. The V gene is TRBV6-6, the J gene TRBJ1-2; D remains ambiguous. Trimming took off 8 bases at V and 1 base at J, with 8 bases between the two ends. CDR3 length equals 12 residues. The V gene's germline CDR1 is MNHNY and CDR2 SVGAGI (reference sequence).

The gene calls are TRBV4-3 and TRBJ2-3, with D unclear. V was cut by 2 bases and J by 0 bases, with 9 bases left in between. Per the germline V gene, CDR1 is LGHNA and CDR2 is YSLEER. CDR3 length: 15 amino acids. This chain's CDR3 is CASSQLDLSTDTQYF. The CDR3 nucleotides are TGCGCCAGCAGCCAACTGGACCTTAGCACAGATACGCAGTATTTT.

A few counts support this clonotype. J is TRBJ1-5 and V is TRBV12-3 or TRBV12-4, with D unclear. The V end was cut by 7 bases, the J end by 4 bases, with 11 bases between. The CDR3 has 13 residues. This CDR3 is CASTLRPNQPQHF. CDR3 DNA sequence: TGTGCCAGCACCTTGAGGCCTAATCAGCCCCAGCATTTT.

The chain has TRBV19 and TRBJ2-7, with 13 bases matching TRBD2. Germline trimming cut 1 base from V and 2 bases from J; bases unmatched to any gene: 5. The length of the CDR3 is 17 residues. Germline CDR1 and CDR2: LNHDA and SQIVND (reference sequence). DNA for the CDR3: TGTGCCAGTAGTATAGGAGATGGACTAGCGGGAGCCTACGAGCAGTACTTC. Protein sequence: CASSIGDGLAGAYEQYF.

The sample holds many counts of this clonotype. The J gene is TRBJ2-5, the V gene TRBV18; D not resolved. In germline, CDR1 is KGHSH, CDR2 LQKENI. Trimming took 1 base from V and 5 from J, leaving 11 bases between them. This CDR3 contains 14 residues. The CDR3 sequence: CASSPLRSDETQYF. The CDR3, as DNA: TGTGCCAGCTCACCACTGCGGTCTGACGAGACCCAGTACTTC.

The genes are TRBV28 and TRBJ2-7; 7 bases line up with TRBD1. The CDR3 loop spans 14 amino acids. J gave up 3 bases and V 4 bases, and 6 bases lay outside the gene matches. The germline gives CDR1 MDHEN, CDR2 SYDVKM. The chain's CDR3 is CASSSGTENYEQYF. The CDR3 region has the DNA TGTGCCAGCAGTTCCGGGACAGAAAACTACGAGCAGTACTTC.

The gene calls are TRBV27 and TRBJ2-7; D possibly corresponds to TRBD1 (6 bases). Germline V CDR1 and CDR2: MNHEY, SMNVEV (reference sequence). Trimming removed 5 bases from V and 3 bases from J, with 17 bases in between. This CDR3 region has 15 residues. The CDR3 DNA sequence: TGTGCCAGCAGTCCCGGGACAAGGTCCCTCTACGAGCAGTACTTC. This codes for CASSPGTRSLYEQYF.

The sample holds a few counts of this clonotype. J is TRBJ2-1 and V is TRBV10-3; perhaps TRBD2 as D (5 bases). V was trimmed by 2 bases and J by 8 bases, leaving 13 bases between them. This CDR3 spans 14 amino acids. Germline-derived CDR1 and CDR2 are ENHRY and SYGVKD. In DNA form, the CDR3 reads TGTGCCATCAGTGAGCCTTCAACTAGGTATGAGCAGTTCTTC. Translation: CAISEPSTRYEQFF.

This clonotype has a count of ten or more. The V and J genes are TRBV12-3 or TRBV12-4 and TRBJ1-6; a weak D match, TRBD1 (5 bases). The CDR3 is 14 residues long. V was clipped by 6 bases and J by 6 bases, with 12 bases between them. In nucleotides, the CDR3 is TGTGCCAGCAGCGCGCAGGGATCTAATTCACCCCTCCACTTT. Residues: CASSAQGSNSPLHF.